This TCR beta chain is drawn from a study of CD8+ T cells in alopecia areata. The study's findings and limits: Affected lesional scalp, above all in alopecia totalis/universalis, was more clonal than normal scalp.

With regard to this clone: Its antigen is unknown.

There are 17 residues in the CDR3. With 4 bases removed from V and 0 bases from J, the gap between germline ends came to 18 bases. Germline loops: CDR1 SEHNR, CDR2 FQNEAQ (reference sequence). Samples from alopecia areata patients were lesional scalp punch biopsies and peripheral blood. Researchers picked out CD4+ and CD8+ T cells from PBMCs by sorting. Investigators isolated RNA and reverse transcribed it into cDNA to act as the sequencing template. This table comes from immunoSEQ multiplex PCR, and its TCRdb copy is limited to in-frame clones, with some not included. Here the sample spans some 170,000 clones, less than 80% being singletons.

The chain links TRBV7-9 to TRBJ2-5, with D perhaps matching TRBD1 or TRBD2 (5 bases each). Sequencing used CD8+ T cells sorted from blood, obtained at week 0. The receptor was isolated from a human donor with alopecia areata. The CDR3 DNA follows: TGTGCCAGCAGCTCGGGACGGATGTCCTCGTACCAAGAGACCCAGTACTTC. Translating gives CASSSGRMSSYQETQYF.